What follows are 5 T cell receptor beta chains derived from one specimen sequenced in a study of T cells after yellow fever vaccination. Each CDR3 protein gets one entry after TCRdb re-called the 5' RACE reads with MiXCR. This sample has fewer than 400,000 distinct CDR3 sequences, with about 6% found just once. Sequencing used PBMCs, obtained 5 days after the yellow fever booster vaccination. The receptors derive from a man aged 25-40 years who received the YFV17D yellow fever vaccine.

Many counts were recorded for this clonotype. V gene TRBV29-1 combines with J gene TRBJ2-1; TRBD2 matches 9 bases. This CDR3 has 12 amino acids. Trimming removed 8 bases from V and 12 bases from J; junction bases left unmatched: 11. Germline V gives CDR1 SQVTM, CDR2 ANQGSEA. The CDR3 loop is CSTLRGGVGQFF. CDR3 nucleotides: TGCAGCACCCTGCGGGGGGGAGTGGGGCAGTTCTTC.

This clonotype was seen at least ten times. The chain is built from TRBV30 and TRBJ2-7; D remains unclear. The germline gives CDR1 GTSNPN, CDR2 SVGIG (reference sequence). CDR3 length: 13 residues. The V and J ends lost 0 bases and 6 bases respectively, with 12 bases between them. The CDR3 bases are TGTGCCTGGAGTGTAGGCCTTTTGGGCGAGCAGTACTTC. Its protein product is CAWSVGLLGEQYF.

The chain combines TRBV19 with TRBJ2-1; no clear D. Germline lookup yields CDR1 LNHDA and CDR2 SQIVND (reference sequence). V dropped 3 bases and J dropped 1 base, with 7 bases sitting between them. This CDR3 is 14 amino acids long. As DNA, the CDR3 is TGTGCCAGTAGTATGGTGGGATCCTACAATGAGCAGTTCTTC. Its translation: CASSMVGSYNEQFF.

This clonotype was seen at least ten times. CDR3 bases: TGTGCCAGCAGTTACTCGAAGGCAAACTCTAACTATGGCTACACCTTC. As protein: CASSYSKANSNYGYTF. The chain employs TRBV6-5 and TRBJ1-2; D gene ambiguous. Germline V gives CDR1 MNHEY, CDR2 SVGAGI. Trimming pared 0 bases from V and 0 bases from J, leaving 11 bases between. CDR3 length: 16 amino acids.

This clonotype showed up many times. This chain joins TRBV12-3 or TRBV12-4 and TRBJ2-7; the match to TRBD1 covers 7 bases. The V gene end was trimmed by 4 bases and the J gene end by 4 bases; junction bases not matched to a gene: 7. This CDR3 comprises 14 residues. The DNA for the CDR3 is TGTGCCAGCAGTTCGCCAGGGGGATTTTACGAGCAGTACTTC. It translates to CASSSPGGFYEQYF.